This T cell receptor (beta chain) comes out of a study of T cell responses to AZD1222 COVID-19 vaccine. In the study overall: It was second doses at about 4 or about 12 weeks that were pooled. Findings of the study overall: Repertoires were sampled only after the peak T cell response. A reported finding is that nearly half of spike-specific TCRs target unmutated variant regions. CD4 TCRs covered the whole spike, strongest at regions 160-218 and 743-854.

Clones were sequenced by immunoSEQ multiplex PCR, and TCRdb holds only the in-frame ones, with some missing. Of around 140,000 clones detected, around 90% appear once; the ten largest clones hold about 6%. To note about this clone: Its target is not known.

This material consisted of peripheral blood, taken on day 0 of AZD1222 vaccination. The receptor's source is an adult in good health.

The CDR3 loop reads CSVDSRRGWHEQFF. The CDR3 DNA reads as TGCAGCGTTGACTCCCGACGGGGTTGGCATGAGCAGTTCTTC. The rearrangement joins TRBV29-1 to TRBJ2-1, with D maybe TRBD2 (5 bases). In germline, CDR1 is SQVTM, CDR2 ANQGSEA. Between the trimmed V and J ends, which lost 3 bases and 8 bases, there was a span of 17 bases. The CDR3 length is 14 residues.